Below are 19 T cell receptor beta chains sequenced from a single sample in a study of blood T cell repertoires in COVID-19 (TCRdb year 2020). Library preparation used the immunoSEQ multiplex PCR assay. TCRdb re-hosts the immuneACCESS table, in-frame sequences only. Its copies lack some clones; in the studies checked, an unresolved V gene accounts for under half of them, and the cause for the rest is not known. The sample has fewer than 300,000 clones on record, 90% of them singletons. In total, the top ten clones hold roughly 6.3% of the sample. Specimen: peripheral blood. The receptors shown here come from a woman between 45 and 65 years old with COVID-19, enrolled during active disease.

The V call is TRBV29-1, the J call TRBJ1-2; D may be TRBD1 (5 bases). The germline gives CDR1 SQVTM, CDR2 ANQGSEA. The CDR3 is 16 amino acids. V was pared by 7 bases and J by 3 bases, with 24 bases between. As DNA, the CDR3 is TGCAGCGCCGAGGCCGATGCGGGGGTGGGTGACTATGGCTACACCTTC. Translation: CSAEADAGVGDYGYTF.

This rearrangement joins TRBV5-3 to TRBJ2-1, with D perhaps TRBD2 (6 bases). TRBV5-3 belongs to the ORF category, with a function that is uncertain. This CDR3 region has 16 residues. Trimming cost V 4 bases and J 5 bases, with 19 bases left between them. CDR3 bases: TGTGCCAGAAGCCCCAGGGACTGCCCGGTACACAATGAGCAGTTCTTC. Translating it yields CARSPRDCPVHNEQFF.

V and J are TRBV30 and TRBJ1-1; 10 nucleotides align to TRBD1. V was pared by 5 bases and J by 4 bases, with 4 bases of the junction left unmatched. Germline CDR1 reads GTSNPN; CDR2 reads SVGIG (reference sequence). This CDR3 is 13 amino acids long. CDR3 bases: TGTGCCTGGGACAGGGGGCTCGGCACTGAAGCTTTCTTT. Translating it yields CAWDRGLGTEAFF.

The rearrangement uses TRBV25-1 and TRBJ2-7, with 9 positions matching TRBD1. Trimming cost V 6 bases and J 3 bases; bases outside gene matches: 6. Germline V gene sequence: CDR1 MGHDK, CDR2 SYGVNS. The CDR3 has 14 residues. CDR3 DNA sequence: TGTGCCAGCAGGGCTGACAGGGGGGGCTACGAGCAGTACTTC. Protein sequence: CASRADRGGYEQYF.

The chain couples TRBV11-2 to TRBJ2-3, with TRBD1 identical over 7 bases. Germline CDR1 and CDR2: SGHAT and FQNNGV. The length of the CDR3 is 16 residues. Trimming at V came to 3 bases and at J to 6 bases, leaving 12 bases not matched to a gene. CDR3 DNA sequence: TGTGCCAGCAGCTTCAGTCGGACAGGAGGCAGGGATACGCAGTATTTT. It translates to CASSFSRTGGRDTQYF.

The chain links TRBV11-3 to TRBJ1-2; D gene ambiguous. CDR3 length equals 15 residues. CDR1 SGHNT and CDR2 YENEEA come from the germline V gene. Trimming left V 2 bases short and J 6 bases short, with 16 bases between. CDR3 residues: CASSLTDREVDGYTF. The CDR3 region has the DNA TGTGCCAGCAGCTTAACGGATAGGGAGGTGGATGGCTACACCTTC.

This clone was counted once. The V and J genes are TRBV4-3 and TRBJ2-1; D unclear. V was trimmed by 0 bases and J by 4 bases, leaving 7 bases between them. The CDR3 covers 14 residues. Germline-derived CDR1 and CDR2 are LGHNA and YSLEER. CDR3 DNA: TGCGCCAGCAGCCAAGAGGCCGGGTACAATGAGCAGTTCTTC. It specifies CASSQEAGYNEQFF.

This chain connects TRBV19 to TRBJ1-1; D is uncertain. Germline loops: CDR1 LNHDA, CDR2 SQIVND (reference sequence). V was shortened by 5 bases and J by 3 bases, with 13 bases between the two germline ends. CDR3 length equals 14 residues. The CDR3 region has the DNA TGTGCCAGTAGTTTTCAGCGAACCTACACTGAAGCTTTCTTT. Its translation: CASSFQRTYTEAFF.

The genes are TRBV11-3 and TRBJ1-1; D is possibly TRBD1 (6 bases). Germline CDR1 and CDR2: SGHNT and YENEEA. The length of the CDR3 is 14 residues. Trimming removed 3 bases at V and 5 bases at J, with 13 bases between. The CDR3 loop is CASSFGKGQTEAFF. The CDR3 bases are TGTGCCAGCAGCTTTGGAAAGGGACAAACTGAAGCTTTCTTT.

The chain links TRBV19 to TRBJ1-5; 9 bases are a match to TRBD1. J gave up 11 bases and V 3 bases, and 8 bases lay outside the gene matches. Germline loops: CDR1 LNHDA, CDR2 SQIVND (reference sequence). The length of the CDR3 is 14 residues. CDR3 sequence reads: CASSMWDRVGAQHF. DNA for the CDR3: TGTGCCAGTAGTATGTGGGACAGGGTAGGGGCCCAGCATTTT. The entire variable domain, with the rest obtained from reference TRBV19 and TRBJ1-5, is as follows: DGGITQSPKYLFRKEGQNVTLSCEQNLNHDAMYWYRQDPGQGLRLIYYSQIVNDFQKGDIAEGYSVSREKKESFPLTVTSAQKNPTAFYLCASSMWDRVGAQHFGDGTRLSIL.

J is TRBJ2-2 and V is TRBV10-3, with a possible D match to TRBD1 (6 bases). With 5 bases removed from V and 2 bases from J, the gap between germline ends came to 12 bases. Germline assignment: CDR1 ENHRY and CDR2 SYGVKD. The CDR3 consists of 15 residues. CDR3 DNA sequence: TGTGCCATCAGTTCAGGACAGACTAACACCGGGGAGCTGTTTTTT. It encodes CAISSGQTNTGELFF.

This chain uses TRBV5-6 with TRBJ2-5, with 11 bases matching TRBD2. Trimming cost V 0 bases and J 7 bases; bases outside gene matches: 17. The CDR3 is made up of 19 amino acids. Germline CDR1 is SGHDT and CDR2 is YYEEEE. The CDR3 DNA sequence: TGTGCCAGCAGCTTGGTTGCGCTACTAGCGGGAGCCCGCGGGGGGACCCAGTACTTC. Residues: CASSLVALLAGARGGTQYF.

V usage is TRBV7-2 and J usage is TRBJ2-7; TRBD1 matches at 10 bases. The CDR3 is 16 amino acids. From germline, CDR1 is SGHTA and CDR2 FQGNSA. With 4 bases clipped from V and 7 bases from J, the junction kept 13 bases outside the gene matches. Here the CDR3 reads CASSSTPGQGSWEQYF. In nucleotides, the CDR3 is TGTGCCAGCAGCTCTACCCCGGGACAGGGGTCTTGGGAGCAGTACTTC.

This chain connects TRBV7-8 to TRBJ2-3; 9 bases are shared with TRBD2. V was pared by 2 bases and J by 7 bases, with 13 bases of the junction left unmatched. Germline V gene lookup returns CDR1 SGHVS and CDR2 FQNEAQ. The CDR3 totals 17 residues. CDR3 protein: CASSLKGNSGSLNTQYF. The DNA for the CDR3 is TGTGCCAGCAGCTTAAAGGGTAATAGCGGGAGTTTGAATACGCAGTATTTT. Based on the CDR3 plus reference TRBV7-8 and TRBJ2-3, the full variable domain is GAGVSQSPRYKVAKRGQDVALRCDPISGHVSLFWYQQALGQGPEFLTYFQNEAQLDKSGLPSDRFFAERPEGSVSTLKIQRTQQEDSAVYLCASSLKGNSGSLNTQYFGPGTRLTVL.

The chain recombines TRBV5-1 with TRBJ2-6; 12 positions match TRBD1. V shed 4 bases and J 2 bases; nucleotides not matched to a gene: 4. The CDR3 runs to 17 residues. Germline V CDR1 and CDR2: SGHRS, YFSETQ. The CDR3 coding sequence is TGCGCCAGCAGCGAGGGACAGGGGGCCGCTGGGGCCAACGTCCTGACTTTC. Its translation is CASSEGQGAAGANVLTF.

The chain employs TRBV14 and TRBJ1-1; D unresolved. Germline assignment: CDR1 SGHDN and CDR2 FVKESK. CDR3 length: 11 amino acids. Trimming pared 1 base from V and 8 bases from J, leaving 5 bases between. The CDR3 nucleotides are TGTGCCAGCAGCCAAGCGGGGGAAGCTTTCTTT. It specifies CASSQAGEAFF.

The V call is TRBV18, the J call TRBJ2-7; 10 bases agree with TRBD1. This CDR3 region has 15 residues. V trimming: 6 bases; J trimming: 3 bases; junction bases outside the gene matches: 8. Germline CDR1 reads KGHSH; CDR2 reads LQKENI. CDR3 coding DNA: TGTGCCAGCTCCCCGTCGACAGGGGGCGGCTACGAGCAGTACTTC. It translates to CASSPSTGGGYEQYF.

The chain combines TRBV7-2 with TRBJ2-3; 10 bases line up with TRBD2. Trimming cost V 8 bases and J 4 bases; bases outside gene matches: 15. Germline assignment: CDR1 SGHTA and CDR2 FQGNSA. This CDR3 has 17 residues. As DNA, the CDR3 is TGTGCCAGCGGTCGGGGGGCTAGCGGGAGCAAGGCAGATACGCAGTATTTT. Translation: CASGRGASGSKADTQYF.

In DNA, the CDR3 is TGTGCCAGCAGCAAAGCGGGTGCTGGGGCCAACGTCCTGACTTTC. Translating it yields CASSKAGAGANVLTF. The chain uses TRBV9 and TRBJ2-6, with D maybe TRBD2 (6 bases). The CDR3 has 15 residues. Trimming stripped 4 bases from V and 2 bases from J, with 10 bases between. Germline CDR1 is SGDLS and CDR2 is YYNGEE.